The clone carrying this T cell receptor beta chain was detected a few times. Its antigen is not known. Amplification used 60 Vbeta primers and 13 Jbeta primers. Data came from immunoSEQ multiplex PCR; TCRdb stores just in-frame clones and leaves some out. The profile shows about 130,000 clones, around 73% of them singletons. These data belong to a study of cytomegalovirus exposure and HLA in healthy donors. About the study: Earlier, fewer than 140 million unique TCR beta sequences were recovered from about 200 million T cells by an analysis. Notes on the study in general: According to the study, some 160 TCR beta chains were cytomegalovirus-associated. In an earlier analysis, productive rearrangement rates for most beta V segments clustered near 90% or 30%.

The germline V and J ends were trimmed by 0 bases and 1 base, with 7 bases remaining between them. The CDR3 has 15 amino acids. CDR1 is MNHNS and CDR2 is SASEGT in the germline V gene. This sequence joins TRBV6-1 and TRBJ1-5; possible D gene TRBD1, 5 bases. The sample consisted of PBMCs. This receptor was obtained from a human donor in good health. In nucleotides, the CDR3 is TGTGCCAGCAGTGAAGCGGCAGGGAGCAATCAGCCCCAGCATTTT. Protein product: CASSEAAGSNQPQHF.